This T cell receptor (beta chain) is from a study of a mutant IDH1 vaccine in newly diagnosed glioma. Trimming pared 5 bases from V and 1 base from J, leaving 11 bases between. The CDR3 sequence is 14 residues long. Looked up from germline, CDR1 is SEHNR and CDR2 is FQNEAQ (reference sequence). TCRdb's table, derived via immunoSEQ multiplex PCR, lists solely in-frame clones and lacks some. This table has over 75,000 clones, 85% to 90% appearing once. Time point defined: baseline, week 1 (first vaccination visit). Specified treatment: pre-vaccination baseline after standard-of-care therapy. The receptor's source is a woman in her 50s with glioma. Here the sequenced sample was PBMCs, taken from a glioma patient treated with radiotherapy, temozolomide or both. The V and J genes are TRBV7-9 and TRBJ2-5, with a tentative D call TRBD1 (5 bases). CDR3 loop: CASSAQGFQETQYF. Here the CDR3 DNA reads TGTGCCAGCAGCGCGCAGGGTTTCCAAGAGACCCAGTACTTC.